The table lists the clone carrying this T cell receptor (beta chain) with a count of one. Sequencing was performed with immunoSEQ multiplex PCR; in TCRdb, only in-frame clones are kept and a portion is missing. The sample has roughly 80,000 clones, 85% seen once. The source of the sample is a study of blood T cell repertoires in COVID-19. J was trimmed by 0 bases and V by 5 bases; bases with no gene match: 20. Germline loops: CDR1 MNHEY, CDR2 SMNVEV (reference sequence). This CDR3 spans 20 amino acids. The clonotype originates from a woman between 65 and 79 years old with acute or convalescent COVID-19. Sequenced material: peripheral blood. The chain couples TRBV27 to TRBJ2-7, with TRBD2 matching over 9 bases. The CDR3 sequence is CASSAQPPRVGGGASYEQYV. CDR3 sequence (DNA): TGTGCCAGCAGTGCACAACCGCCTCGCGTCGGCGGGGGGGCCTCCTACGAGCAGTACGTC.